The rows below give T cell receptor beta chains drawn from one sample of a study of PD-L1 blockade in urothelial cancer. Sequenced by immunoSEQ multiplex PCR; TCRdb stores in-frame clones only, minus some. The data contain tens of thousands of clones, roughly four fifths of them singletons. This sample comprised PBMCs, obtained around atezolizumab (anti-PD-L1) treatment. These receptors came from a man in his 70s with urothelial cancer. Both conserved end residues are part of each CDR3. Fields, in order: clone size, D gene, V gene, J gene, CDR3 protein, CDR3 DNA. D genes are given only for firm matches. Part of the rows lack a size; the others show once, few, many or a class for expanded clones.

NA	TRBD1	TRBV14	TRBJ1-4	CASSQNPGQLNEKLFF	TGTGCCAGCAGCCAAAACCCGGGACAGCTTAATGAAAAACTGTTTTTT
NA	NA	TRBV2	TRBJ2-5	CASSGSLGSQETQYF	TGTGCCAGCAGTGGGTCACTCGGGTCCCAAGAGACCCAGTACTTC
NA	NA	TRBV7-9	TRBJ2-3	CASSPLLGTDTQYF	TGTGCCAGCAGCCCCCTACTAGGAACAGATACGCAGTATTTT
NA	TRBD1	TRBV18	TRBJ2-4	CASSPLPGQGQNIQYF	TGTGCCAGCTCACCTCTACCGGGACAGGGACAAAACATTCAGTACTTC
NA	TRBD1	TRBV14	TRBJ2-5	CASSQDLGQGNQYF	TGTGCCAGCAGCCAAGATCTGGGACAGGGTAACCAGTACTTC
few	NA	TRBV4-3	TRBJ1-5	CASSQVYGDNQPQHF	TGCGCCAGCAGCCAAGTGTATGGAGACAATCAGCCCCAGCATTTT
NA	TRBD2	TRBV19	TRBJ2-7	CASSMSGTPFSEQYF	TGTGCCAGTAGTATGAGCGGGACTCCGTTTAGCGAGCAGTACTTC
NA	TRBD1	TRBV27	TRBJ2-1	CASRDRATYNEQFF	TGTGCCAGCAGGGACAGGGCCACATACAATGAGCAGTTCTTC
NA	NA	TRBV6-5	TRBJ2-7	CASSYGGDKTYEQYF	TGTGCCAGCAGTTACGGGGGGGACAAAACCTACGAGCAGTACTTC
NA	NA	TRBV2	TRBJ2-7	CASRDTEQFYEQYF	TGTGCCAGCAGGGATACAGAACAGTTCTACGAGCAGTACTTC
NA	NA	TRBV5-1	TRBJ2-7	CASSFEALDEQYF	TGCGCCAGCAGCTTTGAGGCCTTGGACGAGCAGTACTTC
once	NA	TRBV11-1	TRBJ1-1	CASSFFEDTEAFF	TGTGCCAGCAGCTTTTTCGAGGACACTGAAGCTTTCTTT
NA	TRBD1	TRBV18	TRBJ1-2	CASSPNPPGQLHYGYTF	TGTGCCAGCTCACCCAACCCACCGGGACAGCTACACTATGGCTACACCTTC
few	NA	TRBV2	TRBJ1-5	CASSEGGGLAFNQPQHF	TGTGCCAGCAGTGAAGGTGGAGGCTTGGCTTTCAATCAGCCCCAGCATTTT
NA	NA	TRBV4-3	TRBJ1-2	CASSQDIGGFSSYTF	TGCGCCAGCAGCCAAGATATAGGGGGATTCAGTTCCTACACCTTC
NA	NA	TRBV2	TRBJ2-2	CASSLRENTGELFF	TGTGCCAGCAGTCTCAGGGAGAACACCGGGGAGCTGTTTTTT
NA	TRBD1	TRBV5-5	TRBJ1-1	CASSQGGTEAFF	TGTGCCAGCAGCCAGGGGGGCACTGAAGCTTTCTTT
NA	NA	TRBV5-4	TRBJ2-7	CASSPGGNGNYEQYF	TGTGCCAGCAGCCCAGGAGGCAATGGTAACTACGAGCAGTACTTC
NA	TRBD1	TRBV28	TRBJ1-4	CASIQRRGPGEKLFF	TGTGCCAGCATACAGAGAAGGGGGCCGGGCGAAAAACTGTTTTTT
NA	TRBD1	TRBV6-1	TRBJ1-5	CASTRDREVQPQHF	TGTGCCAGCACAAGGGACAGGGAAGTGCAGCCCCAGCATTTT
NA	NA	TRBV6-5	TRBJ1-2	CATRSPGGTGGYTF	TGTGCCACTAGATCTCCCGGAGGTACCGGCGGCTACACCTTC
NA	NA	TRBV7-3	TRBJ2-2	CASSYLTGELFF	TGTGCCAGCAGCTACCTAACCGGGGAGCTGTTTTTT
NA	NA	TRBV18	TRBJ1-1	CASSPSDTEAFF	TGTGCCAGCTCACCGAGCGACACTGAAGCTTTCTTT
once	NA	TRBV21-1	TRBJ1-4	CASVNTGFPLTYEKLFF	TGTGCCAGCGTCAATACAGGATTCCCCCTAACCTATGAAAAACTGTTTTTT
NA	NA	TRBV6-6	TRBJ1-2	CASSYRRAKNYGYTF	TGTGCCAGCAGTTACCGTCGCGCTAAAAACTATGGCTACACCTTC